This TCR beta chain was recorded in a study of PD-1 blockade in classical Hodgkin lymphoma (dated by TCRdb to about 2020). For the wider study: Nivolumab dosing was 3 mg/kg intravenously every 2 weeks, continuing until either disease progression or unacceptable toxicity. The study used CyTOF and TCR beta sequencing to define a peripheral blood immune signature of response to PD-1 blockade in classical Hodgkin lymphoma. The study at large found these results: The study covered only a single clinical trial cohort, and the causes of the repertoire differences, possibly disease activity or prior therapy, were still not defined. A significant rise by C4D1 was seen in CD4+ but not CD8+ TCR diversity (p=0.0027 vs p=0.16), with the rise being most apparent in complete responders (p=0.02). Baseline TCR diversity was reported as lower in newly diagnosed patients than in healthy donors, and lower still in relapsed/refractory patients. Lower diversity was seen in patients whose nivolumab began less than 1 year after ASCT, and these patients were left out of later analyses so that immune reconstitution would not confound the results. Among trial patients, those achieving complete response had baseline diversity similar to that of newly diagnosed patients, while diversity was significantly lower in partial responders and progressors.

Remarks on this clone: What this receptor recognizes is not known. It has no much larger one-base neighbor in the sample; base qualities were not kept.

The Qiagen DNeasy kit was used to extract genomic DNA both from unsorted PBMCs and from the negatively selected CD4+ and CD8+ fractions. Using primers that anneal to V and J segments, immunoSEQ multiplex PCR amplified the TCR beta CDR3 regions. A synthetic immune receptor repertoire was used to minimize amplification bias, and remaining bias was computationally removed after sequencing. The original methods were these. Custom Python scripts were used to quantify repertoire diversity as the Shannon entropy index. Unsorted, CD4+ and CD8+ repertoires were examined separately, except in combined analyses, for which CD4+ and CD8+ sequences were merged in silico. Clonal expansion was defined as at least a 2-fold frequency increase after treatment relative to C1D1, with a pseudocount of 0.5 for undetected baseline clones. Clones with 0 or 1 copy at C1D1 were defined as singleton clones, while clones with 2 or more copies were defined as non-singleton clones. Clones expanded in unsorted samples were annotated as CD4+, CD8+ or unknown by matching protein sequences in sorted samples from the same patient. Diversity changes from C1D1 to C4D1 were tested in paired samples using Wilcoxon tests. TCRdb obtained this table from immuneACCESS and retained in-frame rearrangements with V and J assigned. These tables miss some clones; where compared with another copy, unresolved V genes account for less than half of the shortfall, and the remainder is unexplained. The DNA gave D and trimming, while V, J and clone size come from that table. This sample has 12,000 to 15,000 clones in its table, and around 84% of those were observed once. The ten largest account for approximately 4.2% of the sample.

V is cut by 3 bases and J by 6 bases, and the space between the germline ends is 6 bases. Based on the germline V gene, the CDR1 and CDR2 sequences are SGHTA and FQGNSA. From its cysteine to its phenylalanine, the CDR3 spans 12 amino acids. The DNA shown is the 36-base CDR3, in frame from base 1. In light of the paper, this sample's time point label describes: cycle 1 day 1 (C1D1), immediately before nivolumab initiation. Every trial patient had relapsed following autologous stem cell transplantation, and prior brentuximab vedotin exposure was what differed among cohorts A, B and C. The trial cohort comprised roughly 50 patients with relapsed/refractory classical Hodgkin lymphoma whose best overall responses were complete response, partial response or progressive disease. In the multi-cohort phase II CheckMate 205 trial, trial patients received single-agent nivolumab. An independent review committee assessed best overall response by applying the 2007 International Working Group response criteria. Trial PBMCs were obtained immediately prior to nivolumab initiation (C1D1) and on therapy at cycle 2 day 1 and cycle 4 day 1. Peripheral blood was collected in 8 mL Vacutainer Cell Preparation Tubes, from which PBMCs were isolated by centrifugation and then cryopreserved.

This clonotype was obtained from a human donor with classical Hodgkin lymphoma. The rearranged chain carries TRBV7-2 and TRBJ2-1, with TRBD1 perhaps the D gene, on 6 matching bases. The source was peripheral blood mononuclear cells (PBMCs), collected at baseline. At the DNA level, the sequence is TGTGCCAGCAGCTTCAGGGGCAATGAGCAGTTCTTC. Protein translation: CASSFRGNEQFF.